Detailed here is one T cell receptor (beta chain). Its antigen is still unknown. There are no base qualities to consult, and no much larger clone falls within one base. This specimen belongs to a study of cytomegalovirus exposure and HLA in healthy donors (dated by TCRdb to 2015 to 2018). About the study as a whole: An earlier analysis of several hundred of the donors reported under 300 Gb of sequence data and around 100 million unique TCR beta sequences obtained from around 170 million T cells. An early release covering some 640 HLA-typed donors comprised roughly 300 gigabases of sequencing data and tens of millions of unique TCR sequences. Of the 350 to 450 genotyped donors, less than 90% were placed in the genetic ancestry cluster associated with self-reported Caucasian donors. The study aimed to test whether signatures of past pathogen exposure could be identified by cataloging public T cell receptors. The study profiled the T cell repertoires of 550 to 700 subjects by immunosequencing and related them to cytomegalovirus serostatus. Along with the roughly 610-subject first cohort, a separate validation cohort of over a hundred different subjects was used. To predict cytomegalovirus infection status, the study combined high-throughput TCR immunosequencing, statistical association of individual TCRs with disease status, and machine learning. To study patterns of TCR occurrence, a later analysis re-analyzed previously published TCR beta repertoires from 666 donors and added high-resolution HLA genotyping. Rather than drawing on any new phenotypic data, the later analysis identified candidate immune exposures from TCR beta sequences and the way those sequences occurred across donors. In an earlier analysis of more than 550 of the donors, high-throughput TCR beta sequencing was used to judge whether each TCR beta V gene segment behaved as functional or pseudogenic. Donor age, sex, ethnicity and CMV serostatus were collected together with the repertoire data. In a later genetic analysis, genome-wide SNP genotypes for about 60% of the 666 donors were used, and that subset was treated as a discovery cohort. All discovery cohort repertoires had been generated on a single sequencing platform. HLA typing covered class I and class II loci at four-digit resolution. Typing coverage differed by locus: A, B, C, DRB1 and DQB1 were typed in roughly 620-630 donors, DQA1 in about 560, DPA1 in roughly 590, and DPB1 in just under 480. Roughly 5 DR-DQ haplotypes were treated as single units for association and clustering because of strong linkage in the cohort. Among around 400 genotyped donors of the cohort, an average of about 240,000 unique TCR beta nucleotide sequences were sequenced per donor, around 18% of them non-productive.

The germline V gene specifies MNHEY as CDR1 and SVGAGI as CDR2. V loses 4 bases at its end and J loses 5 bases; junction bases beyond the gene matches: 7. The CDR3 runs 14 amino acids, cysteine and phenylalanine included. The DNA shown is the 42-base CDR3, in frame from base 1. What the research found in general, with its limitations: It was suggested by the authors that the approach could potentially be generalized to other disease states and immunological phenotypes. An earlier analysis of roughly 570 of the donors showed that most TCR beta V segments appeared in productive rearrangements either about 90% or about 30% of the time, which broadly matched IMGT annotations. In a later analysis, several top co-occurrence clusters were reported to appear linked to parvovirus B19, influenza, CMV and Epstein-Barr virus. The classifier was reported to diagnose cytomegalovirus status with high specificity and sensitivity in both the original cohort and the validation cohort. A cluster of highly shared sequence variants was judged likely to be a technical artifact of the sequencing pipeline. The only immune exposure information available for the cohort was CMV serostatus. In vitro tests confirmed that a few of the cytomegalovirus-associated TCR beta chains recognize cytomegalovirus antigens. A later genetic analysis reported fewer N-insertions in productive TCRs among donors in an Asian-associated ancestry cluster than the roughly 650-donor mean. While some public TCRs were present in many individuals, most TCR sequences turned up only very rarely across donors. Linkage disequilibrium might explain the correlated functional status among segregating V segments, but an unknown experimental factor could not be excluded. According to a later analysis, TCR association rates differed among HLA loci, with DRB1 alleles showing the most associated TCRs and HLA-C alleles showing the fewest. Only TCR beta chains were sequenced in this cohort, and the absence of alpha or paired-chain data limited detectable features. Most CMV-associated TCR beta chains appeared to be HLA-restricted in a later analysis, and the HLA associations seemed to be driven largely by CMV exposure. The earlier analysis of about 600 of the donors excluded some 15 rarely observed V segments, including chromosome 9 orphons, because counts were too low. The 87-base-pair reads could not distinguish some IMGT-functional V segments, including TRBV6-2 and TRBV6-3, so those segments were excluded. Assigning TCR associations to individual alleles was difficult when HLA alleles, especially DR and DQ, strongly co-occurred. An association between a missense DCLRE1C variant and V-gene and J-gene trimming of TCR beta chains was found in a later genetic analysis and replicated in an independent cohort. A further reported finding was that TCR beta sequences accurately predicted the HLA-A and HLA-B alleles for most subjects in the first cohort. The presence/absence analyses assumed that sequencing depth was roughly uniform across donors, and that assumption may not be true. A total of fewer than 200 TCR beta chains were listed by the study as associated with cytomegalovirus. In a later analysis, HLA-associated TCR beta chains showed more clonal expansion and lower generation probabilities than non-associated chains that were equally common. Because HLA typing was unavailable for some donors at each locus, only the typed subset was used in association tests. Specific HLA alleles were associated with around 18,000 TCR beta sequences at a false discovery rate of 0.05 in a later analysis.

Library creation used the immunoSEQ multiplex PCR assay. For the multiplex PCR, a mixture combining 60 forward primers for TCR Vbeta segments and 13 reverse primers for TCR Jbeta segments was used. Amplification of the CDR3 region of rearranged TCR beta genes was performed with a multiplex PCR assay on genomic DNA. The amplified TCR beta libraries were sequenced on the Illumina HiSeq System as 87-base-pair reads. In the paper's pipeline: Across the 500 to 700 repertoires, a later analysis counted 75 million to 90 million unique TCR beta chains, about 10 million of which were shared by at least two donors. Raw reads were error-corrected and collapsed into unique sequences by a nearest-neighbor algorithm in which closely related sequences were merged to remove PCR and sequencing errors. CDR3 sequences were aligned to IMGT reference sequences to assign V, D and J gene segments. For a sequence to be retained, at least a six-nucleotide match to both a V gene segment and a J gene segment was required. Rearrangements were classified as productive when the CDR3 lacked stop codons and remained in frame with V and J, and all other rearrangements were classified as non-productive. CDR3 was defined by IMGT convention, running from the second conserved V-encoded cysteine to the conserved J-encoded phenylalanine. The earlier analysis of approximately 500 of the donors excluded sequences that lacked an unambiguous match to a single V gene segment. In an earlier analysis of several hundred of the donors, V segments were called functional above 56.7% productive rearrangements and were called segregating when the between-donor standard deviation exceeded 5%. To diagnose cytomegalovirus status from the catalog of TCR beta chain sequences, a statistical classification framework was built. V and J gene assignment, in a later analysis, came from comparing TCR nucleotide sequences with IMGT/GENE-DB human TR gene sequences. A later analysis assigned CDR3 sequences and most-parsimonious VDJ recombination scenarios with the TCRdist pipeline. A later analysis defined each TCR beta chain by its CDR3 amino acid sequence plus V-gene family, and excluded reads lacking a unique V-gene family. In a later analysis, some 600 highly shared, low-generation-probability nucleotide sequences were removed to address suspected cross-contamination and a sequencing artifact. For each public chain, a later analysis derived a clonal expansion index from normalized ranks of inferred template counts within each repertoire. A later analysis computed generation probabilities with a VDJ recombination model fitted to out-of-frame rearrangements, and checked the results against IGoR. Hypergeometric tests were used in a later analysis to score TCR-TCR, TCR-HLA and TCR-CMV co-occurrence, with a repertoire-size bias correction applied to the TCR pairs. A later analysis estimated false discovery rates by permuting HLA or CMV assignments 20 times. A later analysis grouped co-occurring TCRs with DBSCAN, adding TCRdist sequence similarity when clustering within HLA-allele-positive subsets. Repertoires with fewer than 30,000 or more than 120,000 public chains, plus five repertoires with anomalous nucleotide sharing, were excluded from co-occurrence clustering. TCRdb stores this immuneACCESS table with in-frame sequences only. Part of the clones is absent; in the studies checked, under half of the shortfall reflects unresolved V genes, and no reason is known for the rest. For V, J and clone size, that table is used; D and trimming come from the DNA. The sample records about 98,000 clones, more than 60% of which are singletons. The leading ten clones occupy under 2.5% of the sample.

In total, about 650 healthy bone marrow donors made up the cohort. Cohort members were all nominally healthy when sampled, although unrecorded immune exposures were likely present. The donor was CMV seronegative and belonged to the group of under 400 seronegative cohort members. A peripheral blood sample was collected from each donor, and TCR beta sequencing was performed on peripheral blood mononuclear cells. The Qiagen DNeasy Blood Extraction Kit was used to extract genomic DNA from the blood cell samples. The TCR was taken from a man aged 50 or older in good health and CMV-seronegative. The sample consisted of PBMCs. This chain joins TRBV6-5 to TRBJ1-1, and TRBD1 matches 7 of the central bases. The CDR3 reads as follows: CASSSQGGRTEAFF. The nucleotide sequence reads as follows: TGTGCCAGCAGTTCCCAGGGGGGACGAACTGAAGCTTTCTTT.